This T cell receptor beta chain was obtained from a study of T-cell memory formation after mild COVID-19. The V end lost 4 bases, the J end lost 0 bases, and 16 bases lay between the germline ends. Germline V gives CDR1 SGHDT, CDR2 YYEEEE. This CDR3 region has 16 residues. From the 5' RACE reads, TCRdb called clonotypes with MiXCR, one entry per CDR3 protein. Found here are approximately 430,000 distinct CDR3 sequences, 23% of them singletons; the top ten hold around 13%. Sequencing was done on a sample of PBMCs or a T cell subset sorted from them (not recorded which). The sequence came from an adult woman who had mild COVID-19 (a few samples of this study predate the infection). Cell type and time point are not known. The chain employs TRBV5-6 and TRBJ1-1; D is unclear. CDR3 in amino acids: CASSPALGAMNTEAFF. CDR3 nucleotides: TGTGCCAGCAGCCCCGCTCTAGGAGCCATGAACACTGAAGCTTTCTTT. Based on the CDR3 plus reference TRBV5-6 and TRBJ1-1, the full variable domain is DAGVTQSPTHLIKTRGQQVTLRCSPKSGHDTVSWYQQALGQGPQFIFQYYEEEERQRGNFPDRFSGHQFPNYSSELNVNALLLGDSALYLCASSPALGAMNTEAFFGQGTRLTVV.